This TCR beta chain was retrieved from a study of T cells in localized non-small cell lung cancer. Here immunoSEQ multiplex PCR was the method, and the copy in TCRdb shows in-frame clones only, minus some. In the table there are tens of thousands of clones, 88% of which are singletons. Notes on the study in general: Across samples, adjacent lung featured a median around 60 of the top 100 tumor clones.

The CDR3 runs 15 residues. CDR1 is PRHDT and CDR2 is FYEKMQ in the germline V gene (reference sequence). The junction had 3 bases not matched to a gene; V was cut back by 3 bases and J by 3 bases. On this clone: Its cognate antigen is unknown.

The chain recombines TRBV13 with TRBJ2-7; 12 bases are a match to TRBD2. This TCR was sampled from a woman between 40 and 69 years old with stage I lung adenocarcinoma. The specimen was peripheral blood, collected before any cancer treatment. CDR3 protein: CASSFGLAGNYEQYF. CDR3 DNA sequence: TGTGCCAGCAGCTTCGGACTAGCGGGAAACTACGAGCAGTACTTC.